The 21 T cell receptor beta chains below were found in one sample sequenced in a study of beta chain features in type 1 diabetes. Study-level results: A moderate, significant TCRB CDR3 shortening appeared in type 1 diabetes across four CD4+ subsets.

No antigen has been assigned to these receptors. Expressed TCRB transcripts got sequenced, as all isolated RNA was reverse transcribed. Profiling relied on immunoSEQ multiplex PCR, and the TCRdb table lists in-frame clones only, not all of them. The sample shows roughly 150,000 clones, 7% to 9.5% of them seen only once. Sequenced: central memory CD4+ T cells from blood. The source is a woman under 40 with type 1 diabetes.

This rearrangement joins TRBV7-9 to TRBJ2-3, with 12 bases identical to TRBD2. Germline CDR1 and CDR2: SEHNR and FQNEAQ (reference sequence). There are 17 residues in the CDR3. Trimming removed 3 bases from V and 4 bases from J; junction bases left unmatched: 8. DNA of the CDR3: TGTGCCAGCAGCTTCTCTAGCGGGAGGGCCAGGTCAGATACGCAGTATTTT. Amino acid sequence: CASSFSSGRARSDTQYF. Supplemented by reference TRBV7-9 and TRBJ2-3, the full variable domain reads DTGVSQNPRHKITKRGQNVTFRCDPISEHNRLYWYRQTLGQGPEFLTYFQNEAQLEKSRLLSDRFSAERPKGSFSTLEIQRTEQGDSAMYLCASSFSSGRARSDTQYFGPGTRLTVL.

This clone has just a few counts. J is TRBJ1-5 and V is TRBV5-1, with 8 nucleotides matching TRBD1. The CDR3 has 15 residues. From germline, CDR1 is SGHRS and CDR2 YFSETQ. Unmatched junction bases numbered 4, after V lost 1 base and J lost 4 bases. CDR3 DNA sequence: TGCGCCAGCAGCTTGTCCACAGGGGGAAATCAGCCCCAGCATTTT. It translates to CASSLSTGGNQPQHF.

The chain recombines TRBV11-2 with TRBJ2-7; 11 positions match TRBD2. Looked up from germline, CDR1 is SGHAT and CDR2 is FQNNGV. Trimming cost V 5 bases and J 2 bases; bases outside gene matches: 5. This CDR3 contains 15 residues. The CDR3, as DNA: TGTGCCAGCAGCCCCTCTAGCGGGGGGACCTACGAGCAGTACTTC. Translation: CASSPSSGGTYEQYF.

The chain employs TRBV10-3 and TRBJ1-1; possibly TRBD1 for D (6 bases). Trimming took off 4 bases at V and 8 bases at J, with 23 bases between the two ends. The CDR3 consists of 16 residues. The germline V gene has CDR1 ENHRY and CDR2 SYGVKD. CDR3 bases: TGTGCCATCAGTGTTCCCAGGGGAGGGGGACTAGCCGAAGCTTTCTTT. The encoded protein is CAISVPRGGGLAEAFF.

This clone has a handful of counts. The chain joins TRBV7-9 to TRBJ2-1, with 11 bases aligning to TRBD2. V gave up 1 base and J gave up 9 bases; unmatched junction bases: 5. The germline CDR1 and CDR2 sequences are SEHNR and FQNEAQ (reference sequence). This CDR3 is 15 amino acids long. This CDR3 is CASSLGTSGSLEQFF. In DNA form, the CDR3 reads TGTGCCAGCAGCTTAGGTACTAGCGGGAGTCTTGAGCAGTTCTTC.

The table lists this clone with a few counts. The V call is TRBV28, the J call TRBJ2-7; weak D call: TRBD1 (6 bases). This CDR3 spans 15 amino acids. Trimming took off 2 bases at V and 5 bases at J, with 16 bases between the two ends. The V gene's germline CDR1 is MDHEN and CDR2 SYDVKM. Written as DNA, the CDR3 is TGTGCCAGCAGTTTAAGGGCAGGGGAATCCCACGAGCAGTACTTC. Amino acid sequence: CASSLRAGESHEQYF.

This clone showed up just a few times. The chain carries TRBV28 and TRBJ1-2; 8 bases agree with TRBD1. Looked up from germline, CDR1 is MDHEN and CDR2 is SYDVKM. This CDR3 comprises 15 residues. J was trimmed by 8 bases and V by 4 bases; bases with no gene match: 12. The CDR3 nucleotides are TGTGCCAGCAGTTCGGGTGGCCAGGGGGCGGTGGGCTACACCTTC. Translated: CASSSGGQGAVGYTF.

V gene TRBV9 combines with J gene TRBJ2-1; 11 nucleotides line up with TRBD2. The CDR3 consists of 19 residues. Trimming cost V 1 base and J 0 bases; bases outside gene matches: 9. Germline-derived CDR1 and CDR2 are SGDLS and YYNGEE. The CDR3 sequence is CASSVRLAGSPSSYNEQFF. CDR3 DNA sequence: TGTGCCAGCAGCGTAAGACTAGCGGGGTCACCCAGCTCCTACAATGAGCAGTTCTTC.

This clone was counted only a few times. This chain uses TRBV14 with TRBJ2-1, with 10 bases that match TRBD2. There are 16 residues in the CDR3. V shed 0 bases and J 5 bases; nucleotides not matched to a gene: 4. Looked up from germline, CDR1 is SGHDN and CDR2 is FVKESK. This CDR3 is CASSQDRSGRDNEQFF. In DNA form, the CDR3 reads TGTGCCAGCAGCCAAGATAGAAGCGGGAGGGACAATGAGCAGTTCTTC. Supplemented by reference TRBV14 and TRBJ2-1, the full variable domain reads EAGVTQFPSHSVIEKGQTVTLRCDPISGHDNLYWYRRVMGKEIKFLLHFVKESKQDESGMPNNRFLAERTGGTYSTLKVQPAELEDSGVYFCASSQDRSGRDNEQFFGPGTRLTVL.

This clone was detected only a few times. The V and J genes are TRBV2 and TRBJ1-1; 8 nucleotides line up with TRBD1. CDR3 length: 14 amino acids. In germline, CDR1 is SNHLY, CDR2 FYNNEI. Germline trimming cut 5 bases from V and 1 base from J; bases unmatched to any gene: 3. The chain's CDR3 is CASSFDRGNTEAFF. CDR3 in DNA: TGTGCCAGCAGTTTTGACAGGGGGAACACTGAAGCTTTCTTT.

The rearrangement uses TRBV4-2 and TRBJ2-3; TRBD2 is a possible D gene (5 bases). With 1 base removed from V and 1 base from J, the gap between germline ends came to 9 bases. This CDR3 contains 15 residues. CDR1 is LGHNA and CDR2 is YNFKEQ in the germline V gene. The CDR3 loop reads CASSQVRARTDTQYF. CDR3 bases: TGTGCCAGCAGCCAAGTGAGGGCTCGCACAGATACGCAGTATTTT.

The table lists this clone with a few counts. The sample has other DNA sequences that encode this CDR3 too. V is TRBV29-1 and J is TRBJ1-1; a possible D gene is TRBD1 (6 bases). The CDR3 has 12 residues. Germline CDR1 is SQVTM and CDR2 is ANQGSEA. Trimming removed 3 bases at V and 6 bases at J, with 11 bases between. CDR3 DNA sequence: TGCAGCGTTGACAGGGGCAGGGCTGAAGCTTTCTTT. The encoded protein is CSVDRGRAEAFF.

This clone occurred a few times. The V and J genes are TRBV28 and TRBJ1-1; D unresolved. Germline CDR1 and CDR2: MDHEN and SYDVKM. The CDR3 runs 14 residues. Deletions cut 5 bases from V and 1 base from J, with 11 bases between. The CDR3 spells CASSPPRANTEAFF. The CDR3 nucleotides read TGTGCCAGCAGTCCCCCGAGAGCGAACACTGAAGCTTTCTTT.

The V gene is TRBV30, the J gene TRBJ2-1, with D perhaps matching TRBD2 (6 bases). V shed 0 bases and J shed 12 bases, with 15 bases lying between them. This CDR3 is 13 amino acids long. Germline lookup yields CDR1 GTSNPN and CDR2 SVGIG (reference sequence). Here the CDR3 DNA reads TGTGCCTGGAGTGTCGGAGGGAGCCCCCCGCAGTTCTTC. Translating it yields CAWSVGGSPPQFF.

The rearrangement uses TRBV11-2 and TRBJ2-4; D unclear. The germline V and J ends were trimmed by 2 bases and 3 bases, with 14 bases remaining between them. CDR1 is SGHAT and CDR2 is FQNNGV in the germline V gene. The CDR3 has 16 amino acids. In nucleotides, the CDR3 is TGTGCCAGCAGCTTAACCCCCAGTGTTCTCAAAAACATTCAGTACTTC. Translating gives CASSLTPSVLKNIQYF. The full variable domain, in which reference TRBV11-2 and TRBJ2-4 provide the parts outside the CDR3, is EAGVAQSPRYKIIEKRQSVAFWCNPISGHATLYWYQQILGQGPKLLIQFQNNGVVDDSQLPKDRFSAERLKGVDSTLKIQPAKLEDSAVYLCASSLTPSVLKNIQYFGAGTRLSVL.

The sample holds a few counts of this clone. J is TRBJ2-5 and V is TRBV6-5; D may be TRBD1 (5 bases). V shed 6 bases and J shed 0 bases, with 8 bases lying between them. The CDR3 loop spans 13 amino acids. From germline, CDR1 is MNHEY and CDR2 SVGAGI. The CDR3 coding sequence is TGTGCCAGCAGCGACAGATACCAAGAGACCCAGTACTTC. This translates into CASSDRYQETQYF.

This clone came up a few times. The rearrangement uses TRBV27 and TRBJ2-1; TRBD2 agrees at 7 bases. With V trimmed by 2 bases and J by 6 bases, 7 bases remained unmatched. Germline V CDR1 and CDR2: MNHEY, SMNVEV (reference sequence). This CDR3 is 15 amino acids long. The CDR3 coding sequence is TGTGCCAGCAGTTTACAACTAGCGACCCTCAATGAGCAGTTCTTC. Amino acids: CASSLQLATLNEQFF.

This chain joins TRBV5-6 and TRBJ2-2, with unresolved D. CDR3 length: 15 amino acids. V lost 2 bases, J lost 0 bases, and 8 bases lay in between. CDR1 and CDR2 (germline): SGHDT, YYEEEE. The CDR3 DNA follows: TGTGCCAGCAGCTTCGCCGGAGCGAACACCGGGGAGCTGTTTTTT. This gives the protein CASSFAGANTGELFF.

The chain links TRBV27 to TRBJ2-3; possibly TRBD2 for D (6 bases). Germline V gene sequence: CDR1 MNHEY, CDR2 SMNVEV (reference sequence). The CDR3 sequence is 15 residues long. Deletions cut 3 bases from V and 0 bases from J, with 10 bases between. The CDR3, as DNA: TGTGCCAGCAGTTTTAGGCGGGGCAGCACAGATACGCAGTATTTT. It yields the protein CASSFRRGSTDTQYF.

This clone was recorded only once. V is TRBV11-2 and J is TRBJ1-1; 9 bases fit TRBD1. The CDR3 has 15 amino acids. V was clipped by 5 bases and J by 3 bases; unmatched bases: 7. CDR1 is SGHAT, CDR2 FQNNGV, per germline. The CDR3 is CASSPQDRGYTEAFF. For the CDR3, the DNA is TGTGCCAGCAGCCCCCAGGACAGGGGCTACACTGAAGCTTTCTTT.

This chain links TRBV29-1 with TRBJ1-4; 7 bases line up with TRBD1. Trimming took 6 bases from V and 0 from J; bases not matched to a gene: 7. The CDR3 sequence is 15 residues long. Per germline, CDR1 SQVTM and CDR2 ANQGSEA. The CDR3, as DNA: TGCAGCGTATGGGACAGCGGTACAACTAATGAAAAACTGTTTTTT. Amino acids: CSVWDSGTTNEKLFF. The variable domain in full, with the rest retrieved from reference TRBV29-1 and TRBJ1-4, is SAVISQKPSRDICQRGTSLTIQCQVDSQVTMMFWYRQQPGQSLTLIATANQGSEATYESGFVIDKFPISRPNLTFSTLTVSNMSPEDSSIYLCSVWDSGTTNEKLFFGSGTQLSVL.